Here is one T cell receptor (beta chain) with its context. Its target is not known. The data were taken from a study of long-term antiretroviral therapy in people with HIV. Study results and caveats: HIV repertoires covered narrower CDR3 length ranges than controls did. Once patients were on ART, diversity went higher but still fell short of transplant donor controls.

Each donor provided at least one pre-ART PBMC sample and at least two post-ART PBMC samples. With 2 bases removed from V and 3 bases from J, the gap between germline ends came to 8 bases. CDR3 length: 13 amino acids. Germline V gene data show CDR1 as SGHVS and CDR2 as FQNEAQ. Version v3.0 of the immunoSEQ assay was performed at survey level. Sequencing was designed to cover 40,000-50,000 T-cell genomes in each sample. Repertoires were generated with immunoSEQ multiplex PCR, while TCRdb's copy carries only in-frame clones and drops some. The profile covers some 34,000 clones, with about four fifths appearing a single time and roughly 3.2% taken by the ten largest.

The chain joins TRBV7-8 to TRBJ2-7; D remains ambiguous. The sequence was collected from a man aged 18-30 years with HIV. The sample in question was unsorted PBMCs, obtained 1.9 years after starting antiretroviral therapy. CDR3 region: CASSLFGSYEQYV. Written as DNA, the CDR3 is TGTGCCAGCAGCTTATTCGGCAGCTACGAGCAGTACGTC.